One and the same sample provided the 31 T cell receptor beta chains below, sequenced in a study of Graves' ophthalmopathy and Graves' hyperthyroidism. For repertoire sequencing, the TCR beta CDR3 regions were amplified from RNA transcripts. HTBI-primed first-round RT-PCR preceded second-round multiplex PCR. A single record per CDR3 protein comes from TCRdb applying MiXCR to the multiplex PCR reads. Of approximately 210,000 distinct CDR3 sequences detected, about 32% appear once; the ten largest clones hold around 9.8%. Input material: peripheral blood. The receptors here all came from a man aged 50 to 59 with Graves' ophthalmopathy.

This clonotype was picked up many times. This chain uses TRBV7-3 with TRBJ2-5; TRBD1 agrees at 7 bases. The ends lost 3 bases at V and 3 bases at J; junction bases unmatched: 4. The CDR3 has 14 residues. CDR1 is SGHTA, CDR2 FQGTGA, per germline. The chain's CDR3 is CASSFRGREETQYF. The CDR3 DNA is TGTGCCAGCAGCTTTAGGGGGCGAGAAGAGACCCAGTACTTC.

This clonotype was observed many times. V usage is TRBV28 and J usage is TRBJ1-5; D gene unclear. This CDR3 is 14 amino acids long. CDR1 MDHEN and CDR2 SYDVKM come from the germline V gene. V was clipped by 2 bases and J by 5 bases, with 10 bases between them. The CDR3 coding sequence is TGTGCCAGCAGTTTAACCCAGCCGGATCAGCCCCAGCATTTT. Translating it yields CASSLTQPDQPQHF.

V gene TRBV10-3 combines with J gene TRBJ2-6; 10 nucleotides line up with TRBD2. Trimming took 2 bases from V and 0 from J; bases not matched to a gene: 4. CDR1 and CDR2 (germline): ENHRY, SYGVKD. This CDR3 spans 18 amino acids. CDR3 nucleotides: TGTGCCATCAGTGAGGCTAGCGGGGGCAACTCTGGGGCCAACGTCCTGACTTTC. It yields the protein CAISEASGGNSGANVLTF.

The table lists this clonotype with a few counts. The genes are TRBV6-2 or TRBV6-3 and TRBJ2-2; D not resolved. The length of the CDR3 is 16 residues. Germline CDR1 is MNHEY and CDR2 is SVGEGT. Trimming took 5 bases from V and 0 from J, leaving 13 bases between them. In DNA form, the CDR3 reads TGTGCCAGCAGTCCCCCGTTAAGAGCGAACACCGGGGAGCTGTTTTTT. Translating gives CASSPPLRANTGELFF.

This clonotype was seen many times. The genes are TRBV6-1 and TRBJ2-5; D possibly matches TRBD1 or TRBD2 (5 bases each). Trimming left V 5 bases short and J 2 bases short, with 15 bases between. Looked up from germline, CDR1 is MNHNS and CDR2 is SASEGT. This CDR3 has 15 amino acids. CDR3 DNA sequence: TGTGCCAGCAGTATCCGGGACGGACAACAAGAGACCCAGTACTTC. Translation gives CASSIRDGQQETQYF.

Ten or more counts support this clonotype. The J gene is TRBJ2-2, the V gene TRBV28; D is unresolved. V was cut by 7 bases and J by 3 bases, with 12 bases left in between. This CDR3 is 14 amino acids long. Germline V gives CDR1 MDHEN, CDR2 SYDVKM. The CDR3 here is CASTMRLYTGELFF. As DNA, the CDR3 is TGTGCCAGCACCATGCGTTTGTACACCGGGGAGCTGTTTTTT.

The rearrangement links TRBV7-8 to TRBJ2-7, with D maybe TRBD2 (5 bases). The V gene's germline CDR1 is SGHVS and CDR2 FQNEAQ. V was shortened by 0 bases and J by 1 base, with 13 bases between the two germline ends. This CDR3 is built from 16 residues. CDR3 sequence reads: CASSLATGRRSYEQYF. CDR3 sequence (DNA): TGTGCCAGCAGCTTAGCAACCGGCCGGAGGTCCTACGAGCAGTACTTC.

This clonotype appeared a few times. The genes are TRBV29-1 and TRBJ1-2; TRBD1 is a possible D gene (6 bases). The CDR3 has 11 residues. Germline lookup yields CDR1 SQVTM and CDR2 ANQGSEA. Trimming took off 6 bases at V and 9 bases at J, with 14 bases between the two ends. The CDR3: CSVDDRRSYTF. CDR3 nucleotide sequence: TGCAGCGTGGATGACAGGAGGAGCTACACCTTC.

This clonotype was observed at least ten times. The chain is built from TRBV28 and TRBJ2-7; no firm D call. Between the trimmed V and J ends, which lost 2 bases and 3 bases, there was a span of 11 bases. This CDR3 has 14 amino acids. In germline, CDR1 is MDHEN, CDR2 SYDVKM. The CDR3 DNA reads as TGTGCCAGCAGTTTAGTCAGGATTAACTACGAGCAGTACTTC. Translating gives CASSLVRINYEQYF.

This clonotype was observed at least ten times. The J gene is TRBJ2-7, the V gene TRBV28; no definite D call. Germline V gives CDR1 MDHEN, CDR2 SYDVKM. V lost 4 bases and J lost 4, with 26 bases in between. This CDR3 is built from 18 residues. The CDR3 is CASSSRPGRRNTLYEQYF. CDR3 coding DNA: TGTGCCAGCAGTTCCCGCCCGGGCCGGCGGAATACGTTGTACGAGCAGTACTTC.

V and J are TRBV6-1 and TRBJ2-7, with TRBD2 as a possible D gene (6 bases). Germline CDR1 MNHNS, CDR2 SASEGT. V lost 4 bases and J 6 bases, leaving 19 bases between the germline ends. The CDR3 is 15 amino acids. The CDR3 DNA sequence: TGTGCCAGCAGTGGAGGAAGGGTTCTAGCGAGCGAGCAGTACTTC. This sequence encodes CASSGGRVLASEQYF.

J is TRBJ2-7 and V is TRBV12-5, with TRBD2 matching 7 bases. CDR3 length equals 14 residues. Unmatched junction bases numbered 8, after V lost 2 bases and J lost 7 bases. Germline V gene sequence: CDR1 LGHNT, CDR2 FRNRAP. As DNA, the CDR3 is TGTGCTAGTGGTTTGATCACGGGGCGGGGGGAGCAGTACTTC. It is translated as CASGLITGRGEQYF.

This clonotype was found a few times. The chain carries TRBV12-3 or TRBV12-4 and TRBJ2-7; 10 bases agree with TRBD2. V trimming: 0 bases; J trimming: 6 bases; junction bases outside the gene matches: 8. The CDR3 runs 16 residues. CDR3 loop: CASSLAMGLAISEQYF. The CDR3 DNA reads as TGTGCCAGCAGTTTAGCGATGGGACTAGCGATAAGCGAGCAGTACTTC.

This clonotype has a count of ten or more. The gene calls are TRBV20-1 and TRBJ1-1; tentative D call: TRBD1 (5 bases). CDR3 length equals 13 residues. Germline-derived CDR1 and CDR2 are DFQATT and SNEGSKA (reference sequence). The V and J ends lost 6 bases and 1 base respectively, with 12 bases between them. CDR3 sequence reads: CSAPNGGNTEAFF. Here the CDR3 DNA reads TGCAGTGCCCCAAATGGGGGGAACACTGAAGCTTTCTTT.

In its sample, this clonotype was seen many times. V and J are TRBV24-1 and TRBJ2-5, with TRBD1 as a possible D gene (6 bases). Trimming pared 4 bases from V and 4 bases from J, leaving 18 bases between. There are 16 residues in the CDR3. Germline assignment: CDR1 KGHDR and CDR2 SFDVKD. CDR3 in DNA: TGTGCCACCAGTGACCAAACAGGGTATGGCCGAGAGACCCAGTACTTC. Amino acids: CATSDQTGYGRETQYF.

This clonotype was observed at least ten times. The chain joins TRBV7-9 to TRBJ2-5; D may be TRBD2 (5 bases). The V and J ends lost 4 bases and 5 bases respectively, with 14 bases between them. Looked up from germline, CDR1 is SEHNR and CDR2 is FQNEAQ (reference sequence). CDR3 length equals 14 residues. CDR3 residues: CASSSPGSGETQYF. CDR3 sequence (DNA): TGTGCCAGCAGCTCCCCCGGATCGGGGGAGACCCAGTACTTC.

This chain joins TRBV30 and TRBJ1-5; no clear D. The CDR3 sequence is 12 residues long. CDR1 is GTSNPN, CDR2 SVGIG, per germline (reference sequence). V was shortened by 7 bases and J by 5 bases, with 12 bases between the two germline ends. In nucleotides, the CDR3 is TGTGCCTCTGGACGTCCTCATCAGCCCCAGCATTTT. Translation: CASGRPHQPQHF.

Only a few counts were recorded for this clonotype. This sequence joins TRBV7-6 and TRBJ1-1; D gene ambiguous. The CDR3 consists of 14 residues. Germline assignment: CDR1 SGHVS and CDR2 FNYEAQ. Trimming took off 5 bases at V and 4 bases at J, with 14 bases between the two ends. This CDR3 reads CASSPVVGSTEAFF. Here the CDR3 DNA reads TGTGCCAGCAGCCCTGTGGTTGGTAGCACTGAAGCTTTCTTT.

This clonotype was counted ten times or more. The chain employs TRBV18 and TRBJ2-5; D is possibly TRBD1 (6 bases). CDR1 is KGHSH and CDR2 is LQKENI in the germline V gene. The CDR3 length is 13 residues. Trimming removed 1 base from V and 5 bases from J, with 8 bases in between. CDR3 amino acids: CASSPHREETQYF. CDR3 nucleotides: TGTGCCAGCTCACCACACAGGGAGGAGACCCAGTACTTC.

This clonotype was recorded at least ten times. This chain joins TRBV27 and TRBJ2-7; TRBD2 matches 14 bases. The V and J ends lost 3 bases and 0 bases, in that order; junction bases with no gene match: 4. From germline, CDR1 is MNHEY and CDR2 SMNVEV (reference sequence). The CDR3 contains 17 residues. The CDR3 loop reads CASSLTSGRASSYEQYF. CDR3 DNA sequence: TGTGCCAGCAGTTTGACTAGCGGGAGGGCGAGCTCCTACGAGCAGTACTTC.

At least ten counts were recorded for this clonotype. The J gene is TRBJ2-7, the V gene TRBV20-1; 10 bases line up with TRBD2. The V and J ends lost 2 bases and 4 bases, in that order; junction bases with no gene match: 14. In germline, CDR1 is DFQATT, CDR2 SNEGSKA (reference sequence). The CDR3 consists of 17 residues. CDR3 protein: CSARSLFPGLASYEQYF. The CDR3 coding sequence is TGCAGTGCTAGATCCCTCTTCCCGGGACTAGCGTCTTACGAGCAGTACTTC.

This clonotype was picked up many times. The chain has TRBV6-2 or TRBV6-3 and TRBJ2-2; tentative D call: TRBD2 (6 bases). The CDR3 consists of 15 residues. V shed 8 bases and J shed 3 bases, with 16 bases lying between them. Germline loops: CDR1 MNHEY, CDR2 SVGEGT. The CDR3 DNA follows: TGTGCCAGCTCGGGGGACGGTGGATACACCGGGGAGCTGTTTTTT. Its translation is CASSGDGGYTGELFF.

The sample holds many counts of this clonotype. The V and J genes are TRBV12-3 or TRBV12-4 and TRBJ1-1, with D possibly TRBD1 on 5 matching bases. The CDR3 runs 13 residues. Trimming shortened V by 8 bases and J by 5 bases, and 15 bases separated the two germline ends. This CDR3 is CASGPRGGTEAFF. In nucleotides, the CDR3 is TGTGCCAGCGGCCCGCGGGGGGGAACTGAAGCTTTCTTT.

This clonotype was found many times. This chain links TRBV19 with TRBJ2-5; tentatively, D is TRBD1 (6 bases). Trimming removed 4 bases from V and 4 bases from J, with 16 bases in between. The germline gives CDR1 LNHDA, CDR2 SQIVND (reference sequence). The CDR3 sequence is 15 residues long. CDR3 region: CASSSPHRAGETQYF. The DNA of the CDR3 is TGTGCCAGTAGTAGCCCTCACAGGGCTGGAGAGACCCAGTACTTC. The full variable domain, its missing parts supplied by reference TRBV19 and TRBJ2-5, is DGGITQSPKYLFRKEGQNVTLSCEQNLNHDAMYWYRQDPGQGLRLIYYSQIVNDFQKGDIAEGYSVSREKKESFPLTVTSAQKNPTAFYLCASSSPHRAGETQYFGPGTRLLVL.

This clonotype has a count of ten or more. The chain employs TRBV12-3 or TRBV12-4 and TRBJ2-7; D call uncertain. The CDR3 is 11 residues long. The germline V and J ends were trimmed by 6 bases and 7 bases, with 10 bases remaining between them. The CDR3: CASSHDKEQYF. CDR3 coding DNA: TGTGCCAGCAGCCACGATAAGGAGCAGTACTTC.

This clonotype has a count of ten or more. V usage is TRBV7-3 and J usage is TRBJ2-5; 7 bases map to TRBD1. CDR3 length: 13 residues. V trimming: 5 bases; J trimming: 5 bases; junction bases outside the gene matches: 5. Germline assignment: CDR1 SGHTA and CDR2 FQGTGA. CDR3 in amino acids: CASSPTGRETQYF. Here the CDR3 DNA reads TGTGCCAGCAGCCCGACAGGGCGGGAGACCCAGTACTTC.

This clonotype was detected many times. The chain uses TRBV4-2 and TRBJ2-2; no reliable D call. In germline, CDR1 is LGHNA, CDR2 YNFKEQ. The CDR3 is 13 amino acids. V dropped 3 bases and J dropped 5 bases, with 7 bases sitting between them. In DNA, the CDR3 is TGTGCCAGCAGCCATTTGGGGACCGGGGAGCTGTTTTTT. Amino acid sequence: CASSHLGTGELFF.

This clonotype came up many times. The genes are TRBV3-1 and TRBJ1-3, with 9 bases matching TRBD1. Germline V gene lookup returns CDR1 LGHDT and CDR2 YNNKEL (reference sequence). This CDR3 has 14 amino acids. Trimming cost V 4 bases and J 5 bases; bases outside gene matches: 3. This chain's CDR3 is CASSPGQGRNTIYF. DNA for the CDR3: TGTGCCAGCAGCCCGGGACAGGGAAGAAACACCATATATTTT.

This clonotype was counted many times. The J gene is TRBJ1-2, the V gene TRBV7-9; D is ambiguous. With 5 bases removed from V and 3 bases from J, the gap between germline ends came to 13 bases. The CDR3 runs to 14 residues. CDR1 and CDR2 from the germline V gene are SEHNR and FQNEAQ (reference sequence). CDR3 region: CASSPSAGDYGYTF. The CDR3, as DNA: TGTGCCAGCAGCCCTTCAGCGGGAGACTATGGCTACACCTTC.

This chain uses TRBV10-3 with TRBJ2-2; 9 bases line up with TRBD2. Trimming at V came to 11 bases and at J to 0 bases, leaving 4 bases not matched to a gene. Germline loops: CDR1 ENHRY, CDR2 SYGVKD. The CDR3 covers 14 residues. The CDR3: CAAGGTANTGELFF. The DNA of the CDR3 is TGTGCCGCGGGGGGGACAGCGAACACCGGGGAGCTGTTTTTT.

This clonotype was found many times. The rearrangement links TRBV12-3 or TRBV12-4 to TRBJ1-3, with TRBD1 as a possible D gene (5 bases). The CDR3 totals 15 residues. V was clipped by 9 bases and J by 0 bases, with 15 bases between them. The CDR3 bases are TGTGCCAGTTTAAAGGGACGTCTCTCTGGAAACACCATATATTTT. Translated, it gives CASLKGRLSGNTIYF.